This TCR beta chain was recovered during a study of vaccination and CD4 T cells after COVID-19 (dated 2022 in TCRdb). For the study in its entirety: Every convalescent patient had a positive nasal swab PCR test for SARS-CoV-2, with mild disease in several patients and severe disease in one. The convalescent cohort included six males and four females, with two Hispanic individuals, seven Caucasians, two Asians and one multiracial person. Two doses of either the Pfizer-BioNTech BNT162b2 vaccine (n=8) or the Moderna mRNA-1273 vaccine (n=2) were administered to participants. Post-COVID blood samples were collected from convalescent patients a median of around 100 days after diagnosis, with a range of about 30 to 180 days. Post-vaccine blood samples were taken a median of 72 days after the second vaccine dose, with a range of 14 to 241 days. Overlapping spike peptide pools from SARS-CoV-2 and from the common cold coronaviruses HCoV-NL63, HCoV-OC43 and HCoV-229E were used as culture stimuli. As controls, cultures received a CEFX viral epitope pool (the positive control), an HIV-1 Nef peptide pool (the negative control), or no peptide at all. In 10 COVID-19 convalescent patients and 4 infection-naive healthy vaccine recipients, researchers compared the spike-specific CD4+ TCR repertoire from before mRNA vaccination with the repertoire from after. Results and caveats for the whole study, not just this receptor: Nearly all vaccine-specific clones in convalescent patients (304 of 307) were mono-reactive for SARS-CoV-2 spike rather than cross-reactive with common cold coronaviruses. Although the median number of SARS-CoV-2-reactive clonotypes went up from some 23 after infection to 38 after vaccination, the increase was not significant. In convalescent patients, a median around 86% of post-vaccine SARS-CoV-2-reactive clones were detected only after vaccination, and vaccine-specific priming was suggested by this finding. The number of convalescent patients in the study was relatively small, and the study did not examine early timepoints following natural infection.

Via the germline V gene, CDR1 is MDHEN and CDR2 SYDVKM. The CDR3 measures 15 amino acids from cysteine to phenylalanine. Just CDR3 DNA is preserved here, 45 bases in frame from base 1. V is cut by 6 bases and J by 2 bases, and the space between the germline ends is 16 bases. The treatment or condition label here, explained by the study, means: roughly ten-day PBMC culture with coronavirus spike peptide pools or control peptides (ViraFEST assay). To expand antigen-specific T cells with peptide pools and then pick out the expanded clonotypes through TCR sequencing, the study relied on the ViraFEST assay. The convalescent patients' positive SARS-CoV-2 PCR tests fell between March and December 2020, which was before the Alpha, Beta and Delta variants emerged in the United States. Each well held more than 1.5 million PBMCs cultured in IMDM containing around 5% human AB serum and around 9.2 IU/ml IL-2, with roughly 9.2 ug/ml peptide pools added. Half of the culture medium was replaced with fresh IL-2-containing medium on days 3 and 7. After about 10 days of culture, CD4+ T cells were isolated by negative selection using the EasySep CD4+ T cell isolation kit. PBMCs were separated from whole blood using Ficoll-Paque Plus gradient centrifugation and then either used fresh or cryopreserved at -140C. Each culture condition was generally run in triplicate wells.

This clonotype was found a few times. Its recognized antigen is unknown. Per-base quality was not reported, and no clone a single base away is much larger than it. Preparation of the library involved PCR. At the Johns Hopkins FTIC core, DNA from the cultured CD4+ T cells underwent TCR sequencing with the Oncomine TCR Beta short-read assay. The QIAamp micro DNA kit was used to extract genomic DNA from the cultured CD4+ T cells. Oncomine TCR Beta libraries from cultured CD4+ T cells were pooled with unique dual indexes and sequenced on an Illumina iSeq 100. On the authors' methods: Non-productive sequences were removed, and CDR3s that did not start with C, did not end with F or W, or were shorter than 7 amino acids were discarded. The MANAFEST web application identified antigen-specific clonotypes by comparing peptide-stimulated wells against reference wells and other culture wells. Positive clones required FDR below 0.05, an odds ratio above 5, and productive frequency above 0.1% in at least two of three replicate wells. A clonotype was classed as cross-reactive if the clonotype showed significant expansion both in SARS-CoV-2 spike wells and in at least one common cold coronavirus spike condition. Using R version 3.6.1, CDR3 homology was evaluated through Levenshtein distances (stringdist) along with unrooted phylogenetic trees (ape). TCRdb reworked the public reads: Q25 trimming with fastp, MiXCR clone assembly, productive beta chains retained. Every CDR3 protein is listed once, alongside the most common genes and DNA of its rows. TCRdb, not the original authors, processed these V and J calls. A total of 13,000 or so distinct CDR3 sequences appear in this sample, roughly half of them only once. Around a sixth of the sample is held by the ten biggest clonotypes.

This clonotype was sampled from a human donor who had recovered from COVID-19. Input material: CD4+ T cells from blood, cultured in vitro. The V and J segments used are TRBV28 and TRBJ1-1; TRBD1 could be the D gene, as 5 bases match. CDR3 reads: CASRDPGRINTEAFF. The DNA sequence is as follows: TGTGCCAGCAGGGACCCGGGACGGATAAACACTGAAGCTTTCTTT.